This T cell receptor (beta chain) was captured in a study of T cells in Graves' hyperthyroidism and ophthalmopathy. This clonotype was picked up many times. As the CDR3 is not closed by the conserved phenylalanine or tryptophan, this likely results from a read error. It was RNA transcripts that yielded the amplified TCR beta CDR3 regions. During a first-round RT-PCR of the TCR CDR3, the HTBI primer set was used. TCRdb reprocessed the multiplex PCR reads via MiXCR and lists one record per CDR3 protein. The top ten clones hold almost 8% of a sample with fewer than 550,000 distinct CDR3 sequences, around a sixth of them seen once. The germline V and J ends were trimmed by 0 bases and 6 bases, with 14 bases remaining between them. CDR1 and CDR2 from the germline V gene are DFQATT and SNEGSKA (reference sequence). There are 14 residues in the CDR3.

The receptor was isolated from a woman younger than 35 with Graves' hyperthyroidism. Sample: blood. The V call is TRBV20-1, the J call TRBJ1-2; D may be TRBD1 (6 bases). The CDR3 is CSARDSGAPDGYTV. As DNA, the CDR3 is TGCAGTGCTAGAGATTCGGGGGCTCCGGATGGCTACACCGTC.